The 18 T cell receptor beta chains below were found in one sample sequenced in a study of T cell responses to AZD1222 COVID-19 vaccine. Only in-frame clones appear in the TCRdb table, and some are missing; sequencing was by immunoSEQ multiplex PCR. The sample lists approximately 110,000 clones; around 88% were seen once. The sample here was peripheral blood, taken on day 0 of AZD1222 vaccination. The source of these receptors is an adult in good health.

This chain joins TRBV5-1 and TRBJ1-6; D unclear. In germline, CDR1 is SGHRS, CDR2 YFSETQ. Trimming cost V 0 bases and J 8 bases, with 6 bases left between them. CDR3 length: 13 residues. This chain's CDR3 is CASSLGTDSPLHF. As DNA, the CDR3 is TGCGCCAGCAGCTTGGGTACGGATTCACCCCTCCACTTT.

There are a few counts of this clone. This rearrangement joins TRBV7-9 to TRBJ2-1, with 7 bases matching TRBD1. CDR1 and CDR2 from the germline V gene are SEHNR and FQNEAQ (reference sequence). Germline trimming cut 5 bases from V and 9 bases from J; bases unmatched to any gene: 13. The CDR3 runs 15 residues. This CDR3 reads CASSPRQGSMGEQFF. CDR3 bases: TGTGCCAGCAGCCCCAGACAGGGTAGTATGGGTGAGCAGTTCTTC.

The rearrangement links TRBV10-2 to TRBJ1-1; D perhaps matches TRBD1 (5 bases). Deletions cut 8 bases from V and 7 bases from J, with 17 bases between. CDR3 length: 13 residues. Germline V CDR1 and CDR2: WSHSY, SAAADI. In DNA form, the CDR3 reads TGCGCCAGCTCCGACAGTCGAAAAAGTGAAGCTTTCTTT. Translating gives CASSDSRKSEAFF.

CDR3 sequence reads: CASRADEEKLFF. CDR3 DNA: TGTGCCAGCAGGGCCGACGAGGAGAAACTGTTTTTT. The rearrangement uses TRBV2 and TRBJ1-4; no clear D. Germline V gene data show CDR1 as SNHLY and CDR2 as FYNNEI. This CDR3 spans 12 amino acids. V was clipped by 6 bases and J by 11 bases, with 13 bases between them.

The rearrangement links TRBV12-3 or TRBV12-4 to TRBJ2-1, with TRBD2 identical over 7 bases. The junction had 8 bases not matched to a gene; V was cut back by 5 bases and J by 10 bases. The CDR3 spans 13 residues. CDR3 nucleotides: TGTGCCAGCAGTCCTCCGGGGGGTAGGGAGCAGTTCTTC. This encodes CASSPPGGREQFF.

The chain carries TRBV5-1 and TRBJ1-1, with D perhaps TRBD1 (6 bases). V was shortened by 0 bases and J by 7 bases, with 13 bases between the two germline ends. This CDR3 comprises 14 residues. CDR1 is SGHRS and CDR2 is YFSETQ in the germline V gene. The CDR3 bases are TGCGCCAGCAGCTTGGGCGGGGGCGTGGGTGAAGCTTTCTTT. Protein product: CASSLGGGVGEAFF.

This chain connects TRBV7-2 to TRBJ1-3; D gene uncertain. The CDR3 has 15 amino acids. CDR1 is SGHTA, CDR2 FQGNSA, per germline. The ends were cut back, 0 bases at V and 1 base at J, with 7 bases in the middle. The CDR3 region is CASSLAVVSGNTIYF. For the CDR3, the DNA is TGTGCCAGCAGCTTAGCAGTCGTTTCTGGAAACACCATATATTTT.

The chain carries TRBV5-4 and TRBJ1-2; the D gene is possibly TRBD1 (5 bases). Germline lookup yields CDR1 SGHNT and CDR2 YYREEE (reference sequence). The length of the CDR3 is 14 residues. V was shortened by 0 bases and J by 6 bases, with 12 bases between the two germline ends. CDR3 DNA sequence: TGTGCCAGCAGCTTGGCTTACGGAGGGGATGGCTACACCTTC. Translating gives CASSLAYGGDGYTF.

The V and J genes are TRBV27 and TRBJ1-6; no definite D call. There are 13 residues in the CDR3. Trimming took off 1 base at V and 7 bases at J, with 5 bases between the two ends. Looked up from germline, CDR1 is MNHEY and CDR2 is SMNVEV (reference sequence). The CDR3 nucleotides are TGTGCCAGCAGTTTATATTTAAATTCACCCCTCCACTTT. Its translation is CASSLYLNSPLHF.

J is TRBJ1-2 and V is TRBV6-4, with D maybe TRBD1 (5 bases). The germline gives CDR1 MRHNA, CDR2 SNTAGT. V lost 7 bases to trimming and J lost 8 bases, with 20 bases between them. This CDR3 region has 14 residues. CDR3 protein: CASKESGRGTGYTF. For the CDR3, the DNA is TGTGCCAGCAAGGAGTCAGGACGGGGGACGGGCTACACCTTC.

This clone was detected only once. The V call is TRBV9, the J call TRBJ1-4; 10 bases match TRBD1. The trim removed 4 bases at V and 6 bases at J, leaving 3 bases unmatched. This CDR3 is built from 14 residues. Per germline, CDR1 SGDLS and CDR2 YYNGEE. DNA for the CDR3: TGTGCCAGCAGCTCCGGGACAGGGGATGAAAAACTGTTTTTT. Translated: CASSSGTGDEKLFF.

This chain links TRBV10-3 with TRBJ1-2; 8 bases are shared with TRBD1. The CDR3 totals 13 residues. Trimming at V came to 10 bases and at J to 4 bases, leaving 8 bases not matched to a gene. The germline CDR1 and CDR2 sequences are ENHRY and SYGVKD. As DNA, the CDR3 is TGTGCCACCGTACAGGGGGAGATCTATGGCTACACCTTC. This translates into CATVQGEIYGYTF.

This chain joins TRBV19 and TRBJ1-5, with TRBD1 matching 7 bases. Germline trimming cut 6 bases from V and 5 bases from J; bases unmatched to any gene: 4. The CDR3 has 13 residues. Germline-derived CDR1 and CDR2 are LNHDA and SQIVND (reference sequence). CDR3 nucleotides: TGTGCCAGTAGGGACAGGCGGGATCAGCCCCAGCATTTT. This translates into CASRDRRDQPQHF. The full variable domain, with the rest looked up from reference TRBV19 and TRBJ1-5, is DGGITQSPKYLFRKEGQNVTLSCEQNLNHDAMYWYRQDPGQGLRLIYYSQIVNDFQKGDIAEGYSVSREKKESFPLTVTSAQKNPTAFYLCASRDRRDQPQHFGDGTRLSIL.

The V call is TRBV3-1 (or the pseudogene TRBV3-2), the J call TRBJ2-5; no firm D call. Germline values: CDR1 LGHDT, CDR2 YNNKEL (reference sequence). Trimming cost V 0 bases and J 6 bases, with 5 bases left between them. The CDR3 covers 12 residues. The DNA of the CDR3 is TGTGCCAGCAGCCAAGATATGAAGACCCAGTACTTC. It translates to CASSQDMKTQYF.

The chain joins TRBV6-6 to TRBJ2-7, with D perhaps TRBD1 or TRBD2 (5 bases each). Germline V gene data show CDR1 as MNHNY and CDR2 as SVGAGI (reference sequence). Trimming took 5 bases from V and 7 from J, leaving 15 bases between them. The CDR3 has 13 amino acids. CDR3 DNA sequence: TGTGCCAGCAGTACCGGGACCGCGCGGGAGCAGTACTTC. Translated: CASSTGTAREQYF.

This rearrangement joins TRBV7-2 to TRBJ2-1; no clear D gene. Germline lookup yields CDR1 SGHTA and CDR2 FQGNSA. The CDR3 runs 12 residues. The V end was cut by 4 bases, the J end by 7 bases, with 8 bases between. For the CDR3, the DNA is TGTGCCAGCAGCTCGCCCCCGAATGAGCAGTTCTTC. This sequence encodes CASSSPPNEQFF.

The CDR3 sequence: CAISSDRAPNSPLHF. The CDR3 nucleotides are TGTGCCATCAGTTCAGACAGGGCGCCGAATTCACCCCTCCACTTT. The rearrangement joins TRBV10-3 to TRBJ1-6, with 7 bases identical to TRBD1. The CDR3 is 15 residues long. V trimming: 5 bases; J trimming: 7 bases; junction bases outside the gene matches: 8. The V gene's germline CDR1 is ENHRY and CDR2 SYGVKD.

The chain couples TRBV3-1 (or the pseudogene TRBV3-2) to TRBJ1-6; D is uncertain. Per germline, CDR1 LGHDT and CDR2 YNNKEL (reference sequence). V gave up 4 bases and J gave up 5 bases, with 9 bases separating them. CDR3 size: 14 residues. CDR3: CASSPNQDNSPLHF. The CDR3 nucleotides are TGTGCCAGCAGCCCGAATCAAGATAATTCACCCCTCCACTTT.